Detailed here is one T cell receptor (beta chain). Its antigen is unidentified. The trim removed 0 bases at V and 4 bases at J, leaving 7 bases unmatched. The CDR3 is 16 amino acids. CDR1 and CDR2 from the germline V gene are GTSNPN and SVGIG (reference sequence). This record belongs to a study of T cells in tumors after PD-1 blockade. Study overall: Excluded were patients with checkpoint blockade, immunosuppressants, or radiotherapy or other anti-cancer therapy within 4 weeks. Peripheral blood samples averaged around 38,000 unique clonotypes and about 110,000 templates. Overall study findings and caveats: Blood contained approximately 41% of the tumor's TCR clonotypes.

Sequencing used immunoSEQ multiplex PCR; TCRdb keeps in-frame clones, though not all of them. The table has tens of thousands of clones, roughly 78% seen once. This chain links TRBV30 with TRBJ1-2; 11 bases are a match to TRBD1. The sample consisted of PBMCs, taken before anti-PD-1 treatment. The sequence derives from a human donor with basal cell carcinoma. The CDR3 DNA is TGTGCCTGGAGTGTTGTACGGACAGGGGGCAGCTATGGCTACACCTTC. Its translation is CAWSVVRTGGSYGYTF.